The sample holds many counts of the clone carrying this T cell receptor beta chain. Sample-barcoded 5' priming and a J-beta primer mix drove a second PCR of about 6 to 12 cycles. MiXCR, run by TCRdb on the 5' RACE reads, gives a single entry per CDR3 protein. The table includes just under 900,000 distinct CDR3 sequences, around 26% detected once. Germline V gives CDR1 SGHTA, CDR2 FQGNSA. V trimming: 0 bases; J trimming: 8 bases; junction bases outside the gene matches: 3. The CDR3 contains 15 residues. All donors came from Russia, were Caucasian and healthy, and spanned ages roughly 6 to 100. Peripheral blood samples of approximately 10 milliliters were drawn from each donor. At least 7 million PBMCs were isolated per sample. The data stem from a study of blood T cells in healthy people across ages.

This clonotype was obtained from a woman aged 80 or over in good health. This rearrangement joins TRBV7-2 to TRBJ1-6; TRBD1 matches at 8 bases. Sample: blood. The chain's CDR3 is CASSLAQGAHSPLHF. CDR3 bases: TGTGCCAGCAGCTTAGCGCAGGGGGCGCATTCACCCCTCCACTTT.